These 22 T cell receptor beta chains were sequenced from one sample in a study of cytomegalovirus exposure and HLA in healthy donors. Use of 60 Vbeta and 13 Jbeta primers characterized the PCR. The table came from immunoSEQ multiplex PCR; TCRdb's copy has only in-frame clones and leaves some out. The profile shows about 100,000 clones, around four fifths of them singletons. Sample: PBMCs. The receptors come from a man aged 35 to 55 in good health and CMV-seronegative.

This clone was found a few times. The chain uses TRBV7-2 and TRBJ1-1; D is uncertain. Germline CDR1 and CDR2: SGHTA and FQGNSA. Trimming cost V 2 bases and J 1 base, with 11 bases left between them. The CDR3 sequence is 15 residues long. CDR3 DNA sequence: TGTGCCAGCAGCTTAAGCCCCCAAAAGAACACTGAAGCTTTCTTT. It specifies CASSLSPQKNTEAFF.

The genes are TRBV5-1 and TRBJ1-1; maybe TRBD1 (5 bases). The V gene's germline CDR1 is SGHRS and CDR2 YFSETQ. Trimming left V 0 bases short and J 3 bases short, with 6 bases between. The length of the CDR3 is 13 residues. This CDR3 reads CASSLGQYTEAFF. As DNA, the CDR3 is TGCGCCAGCAGCTTGGGACAGTACACTGAAGCTTTCTTT.

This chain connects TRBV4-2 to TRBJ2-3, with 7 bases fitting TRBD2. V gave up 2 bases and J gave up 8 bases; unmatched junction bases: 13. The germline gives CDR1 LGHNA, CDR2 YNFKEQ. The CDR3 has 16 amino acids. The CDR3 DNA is TGTGCCAGCAGCCAATGGTTCGGCGGGGGAGAGGGTACGCAGTATTTT. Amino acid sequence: CASSQWFGGGEGTQYF.

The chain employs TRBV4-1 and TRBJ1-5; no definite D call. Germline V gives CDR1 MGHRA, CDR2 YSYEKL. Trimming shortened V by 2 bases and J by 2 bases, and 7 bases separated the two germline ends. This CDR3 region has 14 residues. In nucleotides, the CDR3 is TGCGCCAGCAGCCAAACCCAGGGCAATCAGCCCCAGCATTTT. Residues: CASSQTQGNQPQHF.

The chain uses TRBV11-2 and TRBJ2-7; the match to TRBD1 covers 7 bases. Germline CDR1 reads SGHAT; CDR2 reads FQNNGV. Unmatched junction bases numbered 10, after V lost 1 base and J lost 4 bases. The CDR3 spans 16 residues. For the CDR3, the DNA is TGTGCCAGCAGCTTAGGAGGTCAACAGGGGAAATACGAGCAGTACTTC. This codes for CASSLGGQQGKYEQYF.

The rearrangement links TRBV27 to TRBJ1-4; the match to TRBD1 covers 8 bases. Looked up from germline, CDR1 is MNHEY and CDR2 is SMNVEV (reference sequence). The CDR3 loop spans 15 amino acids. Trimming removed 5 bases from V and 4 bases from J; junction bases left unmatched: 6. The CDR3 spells CASSATGAGNEKLFF. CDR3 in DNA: TGTGCCAGCAGTGCGACAGGGGCGGGTAATGAAAAACTGTTTTTT.

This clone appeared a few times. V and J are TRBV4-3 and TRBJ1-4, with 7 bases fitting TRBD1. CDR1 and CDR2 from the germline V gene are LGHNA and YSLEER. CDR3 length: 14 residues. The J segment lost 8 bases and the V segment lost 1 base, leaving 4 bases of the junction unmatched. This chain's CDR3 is CASSQAGGGEKLFF. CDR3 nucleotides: TGCGCCAGCAGCCAAGCAGGGGGTGGCGAAAAACTGTTTTTT.

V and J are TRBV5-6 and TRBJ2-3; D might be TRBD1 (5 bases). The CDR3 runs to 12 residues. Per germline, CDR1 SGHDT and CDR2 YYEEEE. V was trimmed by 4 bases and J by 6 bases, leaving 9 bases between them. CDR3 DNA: TGTGCCAGCAGCCTGGGGCAGGATACGCAGTATTTT. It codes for CASSLGQDTQYF.

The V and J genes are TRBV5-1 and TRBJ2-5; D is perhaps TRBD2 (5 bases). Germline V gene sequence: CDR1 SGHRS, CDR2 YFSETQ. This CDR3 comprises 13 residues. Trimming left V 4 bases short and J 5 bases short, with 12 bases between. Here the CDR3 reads CASSKEVEETQYF. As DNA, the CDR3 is TGCGCCAGCAGCAAGGAGGTGGAGGAGACCCAGTACTTC.

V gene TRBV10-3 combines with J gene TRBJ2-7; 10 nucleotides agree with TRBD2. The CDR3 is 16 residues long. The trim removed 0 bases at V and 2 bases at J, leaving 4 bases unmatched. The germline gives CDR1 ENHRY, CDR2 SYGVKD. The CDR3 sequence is CAISESASGGPYEQYF. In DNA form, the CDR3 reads TGTGCCATCAGTGAGTCGGCTAGCGGGGGCCCCTACGAGCAGTACTTC.

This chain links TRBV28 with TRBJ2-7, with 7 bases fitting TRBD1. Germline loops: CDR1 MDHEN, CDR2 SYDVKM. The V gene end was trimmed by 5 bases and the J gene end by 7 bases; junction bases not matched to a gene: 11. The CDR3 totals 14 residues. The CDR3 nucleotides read TGTGCCAGCAGTCCGGGACAGTGGGTGGTAGAGCAGTACTTC. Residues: CASSPGQWVVEQYF.

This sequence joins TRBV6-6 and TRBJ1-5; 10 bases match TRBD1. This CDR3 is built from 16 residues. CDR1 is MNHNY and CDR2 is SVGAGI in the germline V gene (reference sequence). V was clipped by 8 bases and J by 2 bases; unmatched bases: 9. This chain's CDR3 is CASRPRDRGGNQPQHF. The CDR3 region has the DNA TGTGCCAGCCGACCCCGGGACAGGGGAGGCAATCAGCCCCAGCATTTT.

The CDR3 DNA sequence: TGTGCCAGCAGCCTGCGGGGGGCGTATGGCTACACCTTC. Its translation: CASSLRGAYGYTF. This rearrangement joins TRBV5-8 to TRBJ1-2, with TRBD1 as a possible D gene (6 bases). Per germline, CDR1 SGHTS and CDR2 YDEGEE. The length of the CDR3 is 13 residues. Trimming took off 4 bases at V and 5 bases at J, with 12 bases between the two ends. The entire variable domain, with the rest obtained from reference TRBV5-8 and TRBJ1-2, is as follows: EAGVTQSPTHLIKTRGQQATLRCSPISGHTSVYWYQQALGLGLQFLLWYDEGEERNRGNFPPRFSGRQFPNYSSELNVNALELEDSALYLCASSLRGAYGYTFGSGTRLTVV.

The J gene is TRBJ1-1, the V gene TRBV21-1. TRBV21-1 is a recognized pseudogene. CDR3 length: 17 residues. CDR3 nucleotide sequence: TGTGCCAGCAGCAAAGAGGTTACGGGGGGCCTGAACACTGAAGCTTTCTTT. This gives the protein CASSKEVTGGLNTEAFF.

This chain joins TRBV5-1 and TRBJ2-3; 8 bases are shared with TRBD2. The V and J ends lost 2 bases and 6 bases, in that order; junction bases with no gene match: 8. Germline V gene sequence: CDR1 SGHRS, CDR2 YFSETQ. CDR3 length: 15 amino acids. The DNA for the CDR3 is TGCGCCAGCAGCTTAACCGCGGGGGGTCGTGATACGCAGTATTTT. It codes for CASSLTAGGRDTQYF.

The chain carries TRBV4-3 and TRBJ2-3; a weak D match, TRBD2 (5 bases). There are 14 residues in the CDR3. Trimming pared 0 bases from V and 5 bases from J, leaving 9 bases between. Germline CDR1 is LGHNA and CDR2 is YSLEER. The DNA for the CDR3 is TGCGCCAGCAGCCAAGATTGGGAGCTAGATACGCAGTATTTT. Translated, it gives CASSQDWELDTQYF.

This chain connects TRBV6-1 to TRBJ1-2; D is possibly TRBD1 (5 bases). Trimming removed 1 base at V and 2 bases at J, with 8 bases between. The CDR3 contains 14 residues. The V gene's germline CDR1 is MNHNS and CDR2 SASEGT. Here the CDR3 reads CASSEGGDNYGYTF. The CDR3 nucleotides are TGTGCCAGCAGTGAAGGGGGGGACAACTATGGCTACACCTTC.

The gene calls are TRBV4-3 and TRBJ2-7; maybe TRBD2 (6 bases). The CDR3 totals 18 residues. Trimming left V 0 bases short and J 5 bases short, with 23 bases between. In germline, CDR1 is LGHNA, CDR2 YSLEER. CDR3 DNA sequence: TGCGCCAGCAGCCAAGATCCCCCGGGACTCCGTACTTGGGACGAGCAGTACTTC. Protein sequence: CASSQDPPGLRTWDEQYF.

The CDR3 DNA reads as TGTGCCAGCAGCAAAGGGCTCACTAGCGGGGGGTCCCTAGCCAAAAACATTCAGTACTTC. It specifies CASSKGLTSGGSLAKNIQYF. The chain employs TRBV21-1 and TRBJ2-4; the table's D gene call, TRBD2, was not cross checked with the DNA. TRBV21-1 is shown as a pseudogene. The CDR3 runs to 20 residues.

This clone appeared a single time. The CDR3 bases are TGCGCCAGCAGCACCAGGGGTGAGCAGTTCTTC. Protein sequence: CASSTRGEQFF. The chain couples TRBV4-1 to TRBJ2-1, with a weak D call TRBD1 (6 bases). Per the germline V gene, CDR1 is MGHRA and CDR2 is YSYEKL. The CDR3 sequence is 11 residues long. Trimming shortened V by 5 bases and J by 9 bases, and 8 bases separated the two germline ends.

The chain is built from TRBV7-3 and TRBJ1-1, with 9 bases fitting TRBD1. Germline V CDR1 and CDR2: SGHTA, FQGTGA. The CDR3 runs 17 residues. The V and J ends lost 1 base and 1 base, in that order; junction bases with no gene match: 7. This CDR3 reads CASSLKGQGRGNTEAFF. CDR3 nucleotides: TGTGCCAGCAGCTTAAAGGGACAGGGAAGAGGGAACACTGAAGCTTTCTTT.

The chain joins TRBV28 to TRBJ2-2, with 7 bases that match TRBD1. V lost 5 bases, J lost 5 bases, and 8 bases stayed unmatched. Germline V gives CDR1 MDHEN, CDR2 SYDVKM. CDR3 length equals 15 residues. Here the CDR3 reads CASSLTGSWTGELFF. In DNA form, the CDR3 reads TGTGCCAGCAGTCTGACAGGGTCGTGGACCGGGGAGCTGTTTTTT.